The next 20 T cell receptor beta chains were all read from a single sample in a study of T cell changes during pregnancy in multiple sclerosis. Sequencing used immunoSEQ multiplex PCR; TCRdb keeps in-frame clones, though not all of them. This table holds about 55,000 clones, roughly 93% found once. The specimen comprised CD8+ T cells from peripheral blood mononuclear cells, sampled in the second trimester of pregnancy. The source is a female donor with multiple sclerosis, enrolled in a pregnancy study.

V is TRBV29-1 and J is TRBJ1-1, with TRBD1 as a possible D gene (5 bases). The CDR3 length is 16 residues. V shed 7 bases and J shed 1 base, with 22 bases lying between them. CDR1 is SQVTM and CDR2 is ANQGSEA in the germline V gene. The CDR3 coding sequence is TGCAGCGCCAGGGCGGGACCTACAAGTCCGAACACTGAAGCTTTCTTT. Translated: CSARAGPTSPNTEAFF.

The rearrangement joins TRBV19 to TRBJ2-3; 13 nucleotides agree with TRBD2. Trimming removed 5 bases from V and 6 bases from J; junction bases left unmatched: 5. CDR1 and CDR2 (germline): LNHDA, SQIVND (reference sequence). This CDR3 region has 15 residues. The CDR3 region has the DNA TGTGCCAGTAGTTTACTAGCGGGGGGGCCGGATACGCAGTATTTT. Protein product: CASSLLAGGPDTQYF.

V and J are TRBV4-1 and TRBJ2-2; D gene uncertain. The CDR3 runs 13 residues. Germline CDR1 and CDR2: MGHRA and YSYEKL. V lost 0 bases and J 3 bases, leaving 2 bases between the germline ends. The CDR3 DNA sequence: TGCGCCAGCAGCCAAGACTACACCGGGGAGCTGTTTTTT. Translating it yields CASSQDYTGELFF.

This clone has only a few counts. V and J are TRBV2 and TRBJ1-5; D gene unclear. The CDR3 totals 12 residues. V lost 7 bases, J lost 5 bases, and 9 bases lay in between. Germline CDR1 SNHLY, CDR2 FYNNEI. Written as DNA, the CDR3 is TGTGCCAGCACTATTTACGATCAGCCCCAGCATTTT. Translation: CASTIYDQPQHF.

V is TRBV19 and J is TRBJ2-2; possible D gene TRBD1, 5 bases. This CDR3 comprises 11 residues. V lost 6 bases and J lost 6, with 5 bases in between. CDR1 and CDR2 (germline): LNHDA, SQIVND (reference sequence). CDR3 residues: CASRGAGELFF. The CDR3 DNA sequence: TGTGCCAGTAGAGGGGCCGGGGAGCTGTTTTTT.

The chain uses TRBV2 and TRBJ2-7; D gene ambiguous. This CDR3 has 15 amino acids. CDR1 and CDR2 (germline): SNHLY, FYNNEI. The V gene lost 2 bases and the J gene lost 1 base, with 12 bases spanning the gap. This CDR3 reads CASSEFPSSSYEQYF. The CDR3 bases are TGTGCCAGCAGTGAATTTCCCTCTTCGTCCTACGAGCAGTACTTC.

The chain links TRBV28 to TRBJ2-7; 7 bases are a match to TRBD1. V was pared by 6 bases and J by 2 bases, with 13 bases of the junction left unmatched. This CDR3 contains 16 residues. Germline-derived CDR1 and CDR2 are MDHEN and SYDVKM. DNA of the CDR3: TGTGCCAGCAGCCCCCGTCCCGGGACAGTAACCTACGAGCAGTACTTC. This encodes CASSPRPGTVTYEQYF.

The chain links TRBV5-1 to TRBJ2-7; D perhaps matches TRBD1 (5 bases). In germline, CDR1 is SGHRS, CDR2 YFSETQ. V was shortened by 0 bases and J by 2 bases, with 12 bases between the two germline ends. There are 15 residues in the CDR3. CDR3 sequence reads: CASSLVRVEPYEQYF. CDR3 nucleotides: TGCGCCAGCAGCTTGGTCAGGGTGGAACCCTACGAGCAGTACTTC.

This chain connects TRBV5-4 to TRBJ1-2, with 9 positions matching TRBD1. This CDR3 comprises 16 residues. The germline V gene has CDR1 SGHNT and CDR2 YYREEE (reference sequence). V gave up 4 bases and J gave up 1 base; unmatched junction bases: 8. CDR3 DNA sequence: TGTGCCAGCAGCCATTTTGGACAGGGGAGTAACTATGGCTACACCTTC. Its protein is CASSHFGQGSNYGYTF.

The count of this clone is one. This chain uses TRBV28 with TRBJ1-6; 8 positions agree with TRBD1. With 5 bases clipped from V and 8 bases from J, the junction kept 11 bases outside the gene matches. This CDR3 has 16 amino acids. In germline, CDR1 is MDHEN, CDR2 SYDVKM. CDR3 sequence reads: CASSPLQGALDSPLHF. The CDR3 DNA is TGTGCCAGCAGTCCTCTCCAGGGGGCTCTGGATTCACCCCTCCACTTT.

The genes are TRBV4-1 and TRBJ1-2, with 9 bases fitting TRBD1. Germline V CDR1 and CDR2: MGHRA, YSYEKL. The junction had 5 bases not matched to a gene; V was cut back by 5 bases and J by 4 bases. This CDR3 is built from 14 residues. Here the CDR3 DNA reads TGCGCCAGCAGCTACAGGGGGCTGGGCTATGGCTACACCTTC. Its translation: CASSYRGLGYGYTF.

This clone has only one observation. The chain recombines TRBV19 with TRBJ1-1, with a weak D call TRBD1 (6 bases). The CDR3 runs 14 residues. The V gene's germline CDR1 is LNHDA and CDR2 SQIVND (reference sequence). The germline V and J ends were trimmed by 3 bases and 5 bases, with 13 bases remaining between them. CDR3 DNA: TGTGCCAGTAGTATTGCGGCGGGGGCGACTGAAGCTTTCTTT. It translates to CASSIAAGATEAFF.

This clone was recorded only once. CDR3 DNA sequence: TGTGCCAGTAGTGCTGCCGACAGAGACTACGAGCAGTACTTC. This codes for CASSAADRDYEQYF. J is TRBJ2-7 and V is TRBV19; TRBD1 might be the D (5 bases). Germline loops: CDR1 LNHDA, CDR2 SQIVND (reference sequence). The CDR3 sequence is 14 residues long. Trimming stripped 5 bases from V and 3 bases from J, with 14 bases between.

The V and J genes are TRBV6-6 and TRBJ2-1; 8 nucleotides agree with TRBD2. CDR3 length: 16 residues. The V segment lost 5 bases and the J segment 4 bases; nucleotides outside the gene matches: 10. Looked up from germline, CDR1 is MNHNY and CDR2 is SVGAGI (reference sequence). The CDR3 loop reads CASSRQASGSYNEQFF. The CDR3 coding sequence is TGTGCCAGCAGTCGACAGGCTAGCGGGTCTTACAATGAGCAGTTCTTC.

The chain combines TRBV28 with TRBJ1-4; TRBD1 matches 9 bases. Germline V gives CDR1 MDHEN, CDR2 SYDVKM. Unmatched junction bases numbered 12, after V lost 6 bases and J lost 4 bases. CDR3 length: 17 residues. The DNA of the CDR3 is TGTGCCAGCAGCAAAAGGGGGACAGGGCGACTTAATGAAAAACTGTTTTTT. Translating it yields CASSKRGTGRLNEKLFF.

The chain employs TRBV11-1 and TRBJ2-7; 9 positions match TRBD1. This CDR3 has 16 residues. CDR1 SGHAT and CDR2 FQDESV come from the germline V gene (reference sequence). V dropped 0 bases and J dropped 3; count of bases not matched to a gene: 6. The CDR3 region is CASSLAGTGLRYEQYF. The CDR3 DNA reads TGTGCCAGCAGCTTAGCGGGGACAGGGTTGCGCTACGAGCAGTACTTC.

V is TRBV5-8 and J is TRBJ2-7; the match to TRBD1 covers 7 bases. Germline CDR1 SGHTS, CDR2 YDEGEE. V shed 1 base and J 2 bases; nucleotides not matched to a gene: 3. The CDR3 has 14 residues. CDR3 nucleotides: TGTGCCAGCAGCTTGAGGACAGGCCCCTACGAGCAGTACTTC. Protein product: CASSLRTGPYEQYF.

The chain has TRBV27 and TRBJ1-1, with 10 bases aligning to TRBD1. There are 15 residues in the CDR3. Germline lookup yields CDR1 MNHEY and CDR2 SMNVEV (reference sequence). V dropped 2 bases and J dropped 4; count of bases not matched to a gene: 4. In nucleotides, the CDR3 is TGTGCCAGCAGTTTAATGGGACAGGGGACCACTGAAGCTTTCTTT. Its translation: CASSLMGQGTTEAFF.

This clone turned up a few times. The chain joins TRBV9 to TRBJ1-6, with 7 positions matching TRBD1. The CDR3 totals 15 residues. Germline CDR1 is SGDLS and CDR2 is YYNGEE. The V and J ends lost 3 bases and 7 bases, in that order; junction bases with no gene match: 7. CDR3 region: CASSADREGNSPLHF. The CDR3 DNA follows: TGTGCCAGCAGCGCCGACAGGGAAGGGAATTCACCCCTCCACTTT.

The rearrangement uses TRBV29-1 and TRBJ2-7; TRBD1 is a possible D gene (5 bases). CDR3 length equals 13 residues. In germline, CDR1 is SQVTM, CDR2 ANQGSEA. Trimming pared 0 bases from V and 4 bases from J, leaving 10 bases between. CDR3 sequence (DNA): TGCAGCGTTGAAGATTCCCAGGGTTACGAGCAGTACTTC. It translates to CSVEDSQGYEQYF.